One sample yielded the 5 T cell receptor beta chains listed below, sequenced in a study of T cell responses to AZD1222 COVID-19 vaccine (dated by TCRdb to about 2021). Libraries were prepared through the immunoSEQ multiplex PCR assay. TCRdb holds this immuneACCESS table with in-frame rearrangements only. Some clones are missing; in checked studies, unresolved V genes explain under half, and the rest has no known cause. This sample comprises tens of thousands of clones, around 81% of them detected only once. Around 50% of the sample comes from the top ten. Reading the label with the study, this specimen's time point is: about 28 days (+/-7) after the second vaccine dose. The material was peripheral blood, obtained 28 days after the second AZD1222 dose. The receptors here all came from an adult who received the AZD1222 COVID-19 vaccine.

The rearrangement joins TRBV30 to TRBJ1-4, with D tentatively TRBD1 (5 bases). CDR3 length equals 12 residues. Looked up from germline, CDR1 is GTSNPN and CDR2 is SVGIG (reference sequence). With 5 bases removed from V and 1 base from J, the gap between germline ends came to 5 bases. The CDR3 region has the DNA TGTGCCTGGGGACAAACTAATGAAAAACTGTTTTTT. It is translated as CAWGQTNEKLFF.

The chain recombines TRBV30 with TRBJ1-6; maybe TRBD1 (6 bases). The CDR3 is 12 amino acids. V lost 1 base to trimming and J lost 9 bases, with 7 bases between them. CDR1 and CDR2 from the germline V gene are GTSNPN and SVGIG (reference sequence). The CDR3 here is CAWSAGASPLHF. The CDR3 DNA reads as TGTGCCTGGAGTGCAGGGGCTTCACCCCTCCACTTT.

The V and J genes are TRBV9 and TRBJ2-2; 10 bases agree with TRBD1. V gave up 9 bases and J gave up 0 bases; unmatched junction bases: 2. CDR1 is SGDLS and CDR2 is YYNGEE in the germline V gene. The CDR3 totals 14 residues. The CDR3 region is CATGTGANTGELFF. The CDR3 DNA sequence: TGTGCCACCGGGACAGGGGCGAACACCGGGGAGCTGTTTTTT.

This chain uses TRBV28 with TRBJ1-2; perhaps TRBD1 as D (5 bases). The ends were cut back, 5 bases at V and 3 bases at J, with 7 bases in the middle. Looked up from germline, CDR1 is MDHEN and CDR2 is SYDVKM. The CDR3 is 12 residues long. CDR3 protein: CASSRGDYGYTF. The CDR3 bases are TGTGCCAGCAGTAGGGGCGACTATGGCTACACCTTC.

The genes are TRBV11-2 and TRBJ1-1; no firm D call. CDR3 length equals 13 residues. Trimming removed 3 bases at V and 4 bases at J, with 9 bases between. Looked up from germline, CDR1 is SGHAT and CDR2 is FQNNGV. CDR3 sequence reads: CASSFYGPTEAFF. DNA of the CDR3: TGTGCCAGCAGCTTCTATGGGCCCACTGAAGCTTTCTTT.